This TCR beta chain was identified during a study of blood T cell repertoires in COVID-19. In the original analysis: Scientists estimated how many nucleated cells there were by amplifying reference gene primers. TCRdb's table, derived via immunoSEQ multiplex PCR, lists solely in-frame clones and lacks some. The V and J calls and the clone size are those of that table, but D and trimming were determined from the DNA. This sample has about 380,000 clones; approximately 90% occur once, and the top ten carry roughly 1.2%. Recovered status applied to Cohort 3 donors who had two consecutive negative PCRs. It also applied to those with clearance or with symptom resolution. V lost 5 bases and J lost 4; bases outside the gene matches: 6. The CDR3 is 15 residues long. The V gene's germline CDR1 is MDHEN and CDR2 SYDVKM.

This clonotype originated in a woman under 30 who had recovered from COVID-19. V gene TRBV28 combines with J gene TRBJ2-3; 10 bases agree with TRBD2. Sequencing used PBMCs or T cells enriched from blood (not recorded which). In DNA form, the CDR3 reads TGTGCCAGCAGTAAAGCGGGGGGGCCAGCAGATACGCAGTATTTT. It is translated as CASSKAGGPADTQYF.